This T cell receptor beta chain was sequenced for a study of cytotoxic CD8 clonotypes in ibrutinib-treated CLL. Study information: The average sample held roughly 250,000 productive templates and 85,000 to 100,000 productive rearrangements.

Regarding the study as a whole: Progressing patients had sampling times that differed from those of sustained-remission patients. Under therapy, public clonotypes either contracted or stayed stable, and they were uncommon.

TCRdb's table, derived via immunoSEQ multiplex PCR, lists solely in-frame clones and lacks some. The table records about 35,000 clones, 60% to 80% of them present only once. On this clone: As yet, its antigen is unknown.

Germline lookup yields CDR1 SGHVS and CDR2 FNYEAQ. This CDR3 contains 13 residues. V shed 3 bases and J shed 11 bases, with 14 bases lying between them. The sequences come from PBMCs, collected at disease progression, from a patient treated with ibrutinib. The origin of this receptor is a human donor with chronic lymphocytic leukemia. The V and J genes are TRBV7-6 and TRBJ2-4; tentative D call: TRBD2 (5 bases). The CDR3 here is CASSLGPDSVQYF. The CDR3, as DNA: TGTGCCAGCAGCTTGGGCCCGGACTCAGTTCAGTACTTC. Together with reference TRBV7-6 and TRBJ2-4, the CDR3 gives the full variable domain: GAGVSQSPRYKVTKRGQDVALRCDPISGHVSLYWYRQALGQGPEFLTYFNYEAQQDKSGLPNDRFSAERPEGSISTLTIQRTEQRDSAMYRCASSLGPDSVQYFGAGTRLSVL.